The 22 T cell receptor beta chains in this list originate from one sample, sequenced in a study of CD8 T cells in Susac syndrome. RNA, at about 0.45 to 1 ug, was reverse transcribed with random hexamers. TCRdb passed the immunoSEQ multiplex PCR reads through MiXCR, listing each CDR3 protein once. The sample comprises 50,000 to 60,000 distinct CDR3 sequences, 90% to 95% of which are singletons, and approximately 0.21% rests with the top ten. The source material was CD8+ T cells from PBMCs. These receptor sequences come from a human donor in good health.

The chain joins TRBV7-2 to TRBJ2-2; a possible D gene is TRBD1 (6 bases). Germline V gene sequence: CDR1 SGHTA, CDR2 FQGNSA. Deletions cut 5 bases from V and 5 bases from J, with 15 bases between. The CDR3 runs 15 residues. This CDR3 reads CASSPHRVATGELFF. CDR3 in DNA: TGTGCCAGCAGCCCGCACAGGGTGGCGACCGGGGAGCTGTTTTTT.

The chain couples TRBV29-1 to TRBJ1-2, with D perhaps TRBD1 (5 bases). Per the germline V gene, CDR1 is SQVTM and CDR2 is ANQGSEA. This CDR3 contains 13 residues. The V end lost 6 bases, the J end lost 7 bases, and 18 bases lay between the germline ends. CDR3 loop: CSVGDRRGTGYTF. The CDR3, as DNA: TGCAGCGTCGGTGACAGAAGGGGAACTGGCTACACCTTC.

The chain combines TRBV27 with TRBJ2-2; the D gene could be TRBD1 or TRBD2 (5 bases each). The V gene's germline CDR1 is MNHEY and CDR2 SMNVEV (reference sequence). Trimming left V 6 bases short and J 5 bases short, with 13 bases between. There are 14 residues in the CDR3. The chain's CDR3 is CASRGPSGTGELFF. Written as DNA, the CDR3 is TGTGCCAGCAGGGGACCCTCGGGTACCGGGGAGCTGTTTTTT.

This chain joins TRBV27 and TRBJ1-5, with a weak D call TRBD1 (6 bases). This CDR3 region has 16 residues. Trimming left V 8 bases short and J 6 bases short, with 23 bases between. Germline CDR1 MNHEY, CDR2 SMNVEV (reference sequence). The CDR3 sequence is CASAPVVRGGVQPQHF. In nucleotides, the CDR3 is TGTGCCAGCGCCCCCGTGGTTAGGGGGGGGGTTCAGCCCCAGCATTTT.

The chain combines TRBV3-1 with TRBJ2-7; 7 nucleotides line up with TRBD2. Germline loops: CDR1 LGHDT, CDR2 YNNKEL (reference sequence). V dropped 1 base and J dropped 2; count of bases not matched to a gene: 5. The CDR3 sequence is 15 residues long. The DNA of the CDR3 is TGTGCCAGCAGCCAAGTGGGGGGACTACCCTACGAGCAGTACTTC. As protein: CASSQVGGLPYEQYF.

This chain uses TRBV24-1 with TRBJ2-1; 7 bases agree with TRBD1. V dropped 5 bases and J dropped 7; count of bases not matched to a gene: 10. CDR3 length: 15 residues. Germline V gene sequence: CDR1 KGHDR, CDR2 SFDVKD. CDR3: CATSATGAMRNEQFF. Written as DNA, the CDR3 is TGTGCCACCAGTGCAACAGGGGCCATGAGGAATGAGCAGTTCTTC.

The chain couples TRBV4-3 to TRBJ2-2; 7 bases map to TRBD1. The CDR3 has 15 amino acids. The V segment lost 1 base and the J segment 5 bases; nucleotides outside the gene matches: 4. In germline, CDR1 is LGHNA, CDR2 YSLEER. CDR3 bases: TGCGCCAGCAGCCAAGGACAGGGCGAGACCGGGGAGCTGTTTTTT. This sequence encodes CASSQGQGETGELFF.

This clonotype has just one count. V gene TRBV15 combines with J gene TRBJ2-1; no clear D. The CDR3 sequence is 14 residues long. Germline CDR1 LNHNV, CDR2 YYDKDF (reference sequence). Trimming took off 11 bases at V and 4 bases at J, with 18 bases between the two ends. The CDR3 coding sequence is TGTGCCGACCCCCCCAGTTCCCTTTACAATGAGCAGTTCTTC. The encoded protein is CADPPSSLYNEQFF.

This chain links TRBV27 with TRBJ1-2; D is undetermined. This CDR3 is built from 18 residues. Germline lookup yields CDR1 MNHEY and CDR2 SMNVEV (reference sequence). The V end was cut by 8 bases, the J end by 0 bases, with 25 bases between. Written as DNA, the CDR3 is TGTGCCAGCCGAGGCCCAGTCTCACCTGGGGTAGCTAACTATGGCTACACCTTC. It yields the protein CASRGPVSPGVANYGYTF.

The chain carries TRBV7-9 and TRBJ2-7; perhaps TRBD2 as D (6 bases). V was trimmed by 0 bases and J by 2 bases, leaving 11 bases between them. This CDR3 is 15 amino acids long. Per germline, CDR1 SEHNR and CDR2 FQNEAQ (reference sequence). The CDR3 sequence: CASSLAGGWAYEQYF. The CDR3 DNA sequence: TGTGCCAGCAGCTTAGCGGGGGGTTGGGCCTACGAGCAGTACTTC.

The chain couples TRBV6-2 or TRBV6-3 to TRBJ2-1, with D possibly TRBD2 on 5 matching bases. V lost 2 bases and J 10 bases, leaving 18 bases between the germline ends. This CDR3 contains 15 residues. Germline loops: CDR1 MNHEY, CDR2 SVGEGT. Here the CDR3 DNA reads TGTGCCAGCAGTTACGGTCGGGGTTCCAATTACGAGCAGTTCTTC. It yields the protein CASSYGRGSNYEQFF.

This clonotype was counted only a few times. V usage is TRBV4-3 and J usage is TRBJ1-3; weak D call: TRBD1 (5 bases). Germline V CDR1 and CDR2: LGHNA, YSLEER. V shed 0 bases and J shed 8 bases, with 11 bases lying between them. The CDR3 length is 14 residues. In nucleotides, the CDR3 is TGCGCCAGCAGCCAAGATAGAGGGGCGGACACCATATATTTT. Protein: CASSQDRGADTIYF.

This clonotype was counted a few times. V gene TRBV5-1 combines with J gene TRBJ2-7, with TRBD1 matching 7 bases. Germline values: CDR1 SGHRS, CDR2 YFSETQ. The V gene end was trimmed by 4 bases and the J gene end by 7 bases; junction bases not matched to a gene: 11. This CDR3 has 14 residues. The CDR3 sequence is CASSAGTGVWEQYF. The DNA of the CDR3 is TGCGCCAGCAGCGCCGGCACAGGGGTGTGGGAGCAGTACTTC. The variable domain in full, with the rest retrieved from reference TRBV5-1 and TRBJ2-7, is KAGVTQTPRYLIKTRGQQVTLSCSPISGHRSVSWYQQTPGQGLQFLFEYFSETQRNKGNFPGRFSGRQFSNSRSEMNVSTLELGDSALYLCASSAGTGVWEQYFGPGTRLTVT.

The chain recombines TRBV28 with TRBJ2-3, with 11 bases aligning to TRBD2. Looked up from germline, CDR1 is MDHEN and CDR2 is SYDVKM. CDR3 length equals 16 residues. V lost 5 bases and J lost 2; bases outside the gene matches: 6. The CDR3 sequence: CASSGLSGGVTDTQYF. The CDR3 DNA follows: TGTGCCAGCAGTGGCCTTAGCGGGGGGGTCACAGATACGCAGTATTTT.

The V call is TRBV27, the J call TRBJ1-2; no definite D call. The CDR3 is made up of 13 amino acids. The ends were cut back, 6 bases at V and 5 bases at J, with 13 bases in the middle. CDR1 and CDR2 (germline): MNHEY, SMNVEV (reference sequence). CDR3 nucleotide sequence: TGTGCCAGCAGCTCAGACCCGGCGTATGGCTACACCTTC. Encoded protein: CASSSDPAYGYTF.

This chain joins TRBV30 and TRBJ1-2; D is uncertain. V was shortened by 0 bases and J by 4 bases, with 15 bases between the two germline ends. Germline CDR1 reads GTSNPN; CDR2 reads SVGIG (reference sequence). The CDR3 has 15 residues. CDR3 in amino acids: CAWSVLPGSIYGYTF. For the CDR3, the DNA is TGTGCCTGGAGTGTACTGCCTGGCAGTATCTATGGCTACACCTTC.

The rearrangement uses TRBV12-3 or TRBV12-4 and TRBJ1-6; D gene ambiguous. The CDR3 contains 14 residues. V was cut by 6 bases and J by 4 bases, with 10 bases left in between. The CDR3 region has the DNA TGTGCCAGCAGCTACAGCTTGTATAATTCACCCCTCCACTTT. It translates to CASSYSLYNSPLHF.

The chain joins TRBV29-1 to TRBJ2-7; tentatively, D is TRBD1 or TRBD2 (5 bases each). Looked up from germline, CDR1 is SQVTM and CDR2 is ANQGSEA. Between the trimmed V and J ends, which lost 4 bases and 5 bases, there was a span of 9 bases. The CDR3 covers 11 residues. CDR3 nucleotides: TGCAGCGTTGTTGGGGGAAACGAGCAGTACTTC. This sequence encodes CSVVGGNEQYF.

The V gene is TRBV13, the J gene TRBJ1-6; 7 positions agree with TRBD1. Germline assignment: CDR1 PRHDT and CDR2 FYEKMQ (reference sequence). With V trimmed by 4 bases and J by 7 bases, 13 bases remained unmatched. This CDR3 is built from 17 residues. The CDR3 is CASSSESQGEGNSPLHF. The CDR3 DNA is TGTGCCAGCAGCTCCGAATCCCAGGGGGAAGGGAATTCACCCCTCCACTTT.

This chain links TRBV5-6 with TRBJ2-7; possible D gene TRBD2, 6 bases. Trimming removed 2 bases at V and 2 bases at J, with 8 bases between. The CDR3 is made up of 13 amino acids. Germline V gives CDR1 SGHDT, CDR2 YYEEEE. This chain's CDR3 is CASSFGGAYEQYF. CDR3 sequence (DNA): TGTGCCAGCAGCTTTGGAGGGGCCTACGAGCAGTACTTC.

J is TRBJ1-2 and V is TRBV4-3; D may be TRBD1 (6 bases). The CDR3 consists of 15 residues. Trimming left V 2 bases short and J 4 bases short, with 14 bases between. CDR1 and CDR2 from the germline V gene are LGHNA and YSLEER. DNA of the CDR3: TGCGCCAGCAGCCAATCAAAGGGGGGGACCTATGGCTACACCTTC. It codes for CASSQSKGGTYGYTF.

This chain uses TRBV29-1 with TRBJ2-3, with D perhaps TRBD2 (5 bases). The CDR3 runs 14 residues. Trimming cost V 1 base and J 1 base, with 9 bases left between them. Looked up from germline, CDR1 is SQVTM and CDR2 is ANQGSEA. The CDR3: CSVEGDYGTDTQYF. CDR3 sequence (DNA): TGCAGCGTTGAAGGTGACTACGGCACAGATACGCAGTATTTT.